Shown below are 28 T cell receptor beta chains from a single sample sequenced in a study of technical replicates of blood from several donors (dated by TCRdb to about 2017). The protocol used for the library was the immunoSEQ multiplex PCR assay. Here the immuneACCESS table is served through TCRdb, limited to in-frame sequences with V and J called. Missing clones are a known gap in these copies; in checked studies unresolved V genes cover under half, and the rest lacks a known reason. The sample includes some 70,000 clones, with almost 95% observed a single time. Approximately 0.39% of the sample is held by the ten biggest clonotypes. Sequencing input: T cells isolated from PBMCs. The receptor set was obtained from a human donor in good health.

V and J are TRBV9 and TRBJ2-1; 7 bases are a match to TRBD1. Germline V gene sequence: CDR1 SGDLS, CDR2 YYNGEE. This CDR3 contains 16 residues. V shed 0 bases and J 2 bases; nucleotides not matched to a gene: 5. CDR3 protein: CASSVDEGATYNEQFF. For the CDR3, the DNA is TGTGCCAGCAGCGTAGATGAGGGGGCGACCTACAATGAGCAGTTCTTC.

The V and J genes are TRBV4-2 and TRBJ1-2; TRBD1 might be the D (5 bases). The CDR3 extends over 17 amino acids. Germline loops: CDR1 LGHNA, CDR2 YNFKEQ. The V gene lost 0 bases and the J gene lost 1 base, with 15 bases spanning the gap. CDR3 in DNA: TGTGCCAGCAGCCAAGAAAGGGCCTACAGGCTTAACTATGGCTACACCTTC. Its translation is CASSQERAYRLNYGYTF.

The CDR3 sequence: CASRASEQFF. The CDR3 nucleotides read TGTGCCAGCAGAGCGAGTGAGCAGTTCTTC. The chain couples TRBV6-1 to TRBJ2-1; D not certain. V gave up 6 bases and J gave up 9 bases, with 6 bases separating them. The CDR3 contains 10 residues. Germline V CDR1 and CDR2: MNHNS, SASEGT.

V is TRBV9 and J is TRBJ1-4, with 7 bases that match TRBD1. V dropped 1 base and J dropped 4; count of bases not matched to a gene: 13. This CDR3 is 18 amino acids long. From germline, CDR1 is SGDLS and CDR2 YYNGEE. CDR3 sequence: CASSVRDSYSSGNEKLFF. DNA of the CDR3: TGTGCCAGCAGCGTAAGGGACAGTTACTCTTCGGGTAATGAAAAACTGTTTTTT.

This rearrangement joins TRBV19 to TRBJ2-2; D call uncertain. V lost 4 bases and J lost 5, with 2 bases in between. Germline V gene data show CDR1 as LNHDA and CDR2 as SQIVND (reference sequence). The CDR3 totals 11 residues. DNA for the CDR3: TGTGCCAGTAGTACTACCGGGGAGCTGTTTTTT. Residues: CASSTTGELFF.

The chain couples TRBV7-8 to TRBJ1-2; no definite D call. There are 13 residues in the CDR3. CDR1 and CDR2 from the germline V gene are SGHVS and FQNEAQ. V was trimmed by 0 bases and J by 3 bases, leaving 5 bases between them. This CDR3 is CASSLAQDYGYTF. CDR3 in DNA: TGTGCCAGCAGCTTAGCGCAGGACTATGGCTACACCTTC.

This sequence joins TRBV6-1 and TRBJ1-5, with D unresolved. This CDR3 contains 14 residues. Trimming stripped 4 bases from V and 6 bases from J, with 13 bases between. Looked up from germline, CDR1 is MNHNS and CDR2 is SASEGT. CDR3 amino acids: CASSGSQRGQPQHF. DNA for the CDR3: TGTGCCAGCAGTGGATCTCAGCGGGGTCAGCCCCAGCATTTT.

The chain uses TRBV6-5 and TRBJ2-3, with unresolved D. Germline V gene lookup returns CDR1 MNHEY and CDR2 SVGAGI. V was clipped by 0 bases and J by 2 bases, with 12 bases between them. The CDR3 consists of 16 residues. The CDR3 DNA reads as TGTGCCAGCAGTTACTCGGTGGCAGGAACCACAGATACGCAGTATTTT. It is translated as CASSYSVAGTTDTQYF.

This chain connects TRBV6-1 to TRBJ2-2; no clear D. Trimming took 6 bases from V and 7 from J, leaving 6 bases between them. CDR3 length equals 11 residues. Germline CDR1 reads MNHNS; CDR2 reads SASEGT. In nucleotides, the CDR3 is TGTGCCAGCAGGGAGAACGGGGAGCTGTTTTTT. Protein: CASRENGELFF.

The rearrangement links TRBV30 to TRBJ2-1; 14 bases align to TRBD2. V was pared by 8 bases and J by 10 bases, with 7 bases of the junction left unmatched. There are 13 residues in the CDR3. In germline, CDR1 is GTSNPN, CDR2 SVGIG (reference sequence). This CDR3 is CAGGLAGDLEQFF. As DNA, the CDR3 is TGTGCCGGGGGACTAGCGGGAGATTTGGAGCAGTTCTTC. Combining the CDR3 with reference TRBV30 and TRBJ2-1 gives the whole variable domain SQTIHQWPATLVQPVGSPLSLECTVEGTSNPNLYWYRQAAGRGLQLLFYSVGIGQISSEVPQNLSASRPQDRQFILSSKKLLLSDSGFYLCAGGLAGDLEQFFGPGTRLTVL.

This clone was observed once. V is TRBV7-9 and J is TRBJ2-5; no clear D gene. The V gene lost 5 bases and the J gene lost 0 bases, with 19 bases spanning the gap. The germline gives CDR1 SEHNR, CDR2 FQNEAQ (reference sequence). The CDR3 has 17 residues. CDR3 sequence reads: CASSPSLGNMYQETQYF. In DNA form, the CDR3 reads TGTGCCAGCAGCCCCTCCTTGGGCAATATGTACCAAGAGACCCAGTACTTC.

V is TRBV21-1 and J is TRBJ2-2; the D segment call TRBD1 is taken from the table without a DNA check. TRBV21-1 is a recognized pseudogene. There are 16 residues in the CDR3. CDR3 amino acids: CASSNCYRTGTGELFF. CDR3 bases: TGTGCCAGCAGCAATTGTTATAGGACAGGAACCGGGGAGCTGTTTTTT.

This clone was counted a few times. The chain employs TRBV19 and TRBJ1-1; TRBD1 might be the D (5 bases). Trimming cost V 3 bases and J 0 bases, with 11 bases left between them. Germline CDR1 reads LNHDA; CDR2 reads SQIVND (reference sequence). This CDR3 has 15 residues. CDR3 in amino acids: CASSIFGGMNTEAFF. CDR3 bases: TGTGCCAGTAGTATTTTCGGGGGAATGAACACTGAAGCTTTCTTT.

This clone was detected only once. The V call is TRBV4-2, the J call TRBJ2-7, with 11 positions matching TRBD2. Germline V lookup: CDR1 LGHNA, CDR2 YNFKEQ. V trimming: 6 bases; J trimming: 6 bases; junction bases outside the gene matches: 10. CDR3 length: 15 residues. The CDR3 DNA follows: TGTGCCAGCAGTCTCACTAGCGGGAGTAAGTCCGAGCAGTACTTC. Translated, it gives CASSLTSGSKSEQYF.

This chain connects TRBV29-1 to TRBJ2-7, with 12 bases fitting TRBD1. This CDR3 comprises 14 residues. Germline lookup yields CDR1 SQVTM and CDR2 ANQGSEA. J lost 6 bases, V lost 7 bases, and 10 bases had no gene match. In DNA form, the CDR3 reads TGCAGCGGGGGGAGGGGGACAGGGGGCGGCGAGCAGTACTTC. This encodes CSGGRGTGGGEQYF.

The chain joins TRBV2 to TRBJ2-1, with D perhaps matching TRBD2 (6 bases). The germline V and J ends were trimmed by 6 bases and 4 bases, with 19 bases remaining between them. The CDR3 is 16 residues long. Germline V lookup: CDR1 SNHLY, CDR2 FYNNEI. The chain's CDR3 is CASSPGTYPVYNEQFF. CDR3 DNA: TGTGCCAGCAGCCCAGGGACTTATCCTGTTTACAATGAGCAGTTCTTC.

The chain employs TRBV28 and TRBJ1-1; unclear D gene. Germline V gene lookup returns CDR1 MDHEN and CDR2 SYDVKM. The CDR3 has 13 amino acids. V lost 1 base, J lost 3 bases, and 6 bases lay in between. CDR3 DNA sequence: TGTGCCAGCAGTTTATCCAGATACACTGAAGCTTTCTTT. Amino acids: CASSLSRYTEAFF. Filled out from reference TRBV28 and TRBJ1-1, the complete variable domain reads DVKVTQSSRYLVKRTGEKVFLECVQDMDHENMFWYRQDPGLGLRLIYFSYDVKMKEKGDIPEGYSVSREKKERFSLILESASTNQTSMYLCASSLSRYTEAFFGQGTRLTVV.

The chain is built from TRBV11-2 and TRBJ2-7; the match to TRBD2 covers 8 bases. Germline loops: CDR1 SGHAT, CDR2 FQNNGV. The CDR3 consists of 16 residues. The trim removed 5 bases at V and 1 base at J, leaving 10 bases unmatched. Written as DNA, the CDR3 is TGTGCCAGCAGCCCCAGCCACAGCGGGGGTTCCTACGAGCAGTACTTC. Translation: CASSPSHSGGSYEQYF.

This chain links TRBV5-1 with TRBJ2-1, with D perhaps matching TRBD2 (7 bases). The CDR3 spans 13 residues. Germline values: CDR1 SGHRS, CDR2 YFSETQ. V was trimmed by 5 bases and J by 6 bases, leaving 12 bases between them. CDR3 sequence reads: CASSPRGANEQFF. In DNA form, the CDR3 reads TGCGCCAGCAGTCCTCGGGGGGCCAATGAGCAGTTCTTC.

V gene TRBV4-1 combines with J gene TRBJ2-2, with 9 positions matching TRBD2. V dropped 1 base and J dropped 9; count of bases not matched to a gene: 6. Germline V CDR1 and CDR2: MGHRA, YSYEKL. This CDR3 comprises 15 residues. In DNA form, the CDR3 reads TGCGCCAGCAGCCAAGGGCGGGAGGGCCCTAGGGAGCTGTTTTTT. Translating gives CASSQGREGPRELFF.

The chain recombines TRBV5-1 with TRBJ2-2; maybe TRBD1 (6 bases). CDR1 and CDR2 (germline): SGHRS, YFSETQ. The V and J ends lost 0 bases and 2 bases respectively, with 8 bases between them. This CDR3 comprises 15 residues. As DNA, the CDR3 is TGCGCCAGCAGCTTGGGAGGGGGAAACACCGGGGAGCTGTTTTTT. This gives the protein CASSLGGGNTGELFF. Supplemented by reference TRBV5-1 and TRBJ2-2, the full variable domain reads KAGVTQTPRYLIKTRGQQVTLSCSPISGHRSVSWYQQTPGQGLQFLFEYFSETQRNKGNFPGRFSGRQFSNSRSEMNVSTLELGDSALYLCASSLGGGNTGELFFGEGSRLTVL.

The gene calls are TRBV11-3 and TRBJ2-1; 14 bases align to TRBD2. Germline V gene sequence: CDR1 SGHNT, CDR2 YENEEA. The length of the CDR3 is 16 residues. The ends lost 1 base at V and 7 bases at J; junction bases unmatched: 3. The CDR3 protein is CASSLVGLAGVNEQFF. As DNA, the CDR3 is TGTGCCAGCAGCTTAGTGGGACTAGCGGGAGTTAATGAGCAGTTCTTC.

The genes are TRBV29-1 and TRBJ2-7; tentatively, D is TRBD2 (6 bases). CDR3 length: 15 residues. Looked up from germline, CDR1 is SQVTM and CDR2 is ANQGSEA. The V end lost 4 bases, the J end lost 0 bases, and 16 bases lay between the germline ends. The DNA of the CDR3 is TGCAGCGTTGGGGGAGGCCGCGGGCCCTCCTACGAGCAGTACTTC. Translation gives CSVGGGRGPSYEQYF.

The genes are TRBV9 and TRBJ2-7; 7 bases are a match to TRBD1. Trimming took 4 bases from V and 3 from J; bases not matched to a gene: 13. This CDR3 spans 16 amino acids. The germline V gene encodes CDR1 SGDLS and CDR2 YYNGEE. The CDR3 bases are TGTGCCAGCAGCACAGAACAGGGGAAAGGGATCTACGAGCAGTACTTC. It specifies CASSTEQGKGIYEQYF.

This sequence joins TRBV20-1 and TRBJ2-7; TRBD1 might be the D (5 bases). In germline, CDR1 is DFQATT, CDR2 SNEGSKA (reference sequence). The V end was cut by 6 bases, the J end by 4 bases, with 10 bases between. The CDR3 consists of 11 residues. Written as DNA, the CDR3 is TGCAGTGCCCAGAAGGGGTACGAGCAGTACTTC. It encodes CSAQKGYEQYF.

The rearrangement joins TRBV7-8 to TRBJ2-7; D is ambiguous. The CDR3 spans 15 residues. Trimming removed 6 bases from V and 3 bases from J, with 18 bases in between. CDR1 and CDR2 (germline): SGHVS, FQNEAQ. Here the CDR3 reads CASSGRPQKIYEQYF. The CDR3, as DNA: TGTGCCAGCAGTGGCAGGCCGCAAAAGATCTACGAGCAGTACTTC.

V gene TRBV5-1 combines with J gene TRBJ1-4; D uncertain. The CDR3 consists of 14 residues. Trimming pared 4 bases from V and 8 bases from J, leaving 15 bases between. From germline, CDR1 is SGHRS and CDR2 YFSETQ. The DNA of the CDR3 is TGCGCCAGCAGCGGCATCCGGGAAGGGGAAAAACTGTTTTTT. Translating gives CASSGIREGEKLFF.

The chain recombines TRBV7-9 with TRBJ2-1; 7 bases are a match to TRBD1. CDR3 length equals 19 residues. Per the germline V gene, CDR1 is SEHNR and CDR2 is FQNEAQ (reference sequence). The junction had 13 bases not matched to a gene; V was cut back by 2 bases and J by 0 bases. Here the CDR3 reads CASSLPITTGPLSYNEQFF. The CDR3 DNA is TGTGCCAGCAGCTTACCAATAACGACAGGGCCCCTCTCCTACAATGAGCAGTTCTTC. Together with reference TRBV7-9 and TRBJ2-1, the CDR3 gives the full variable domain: DTGVSQNPRHKITKRGQNVTFRCDPISEHNRLYWYRQTLGQGPEFLTYFQNEAQLEKSRLLSDRFSAERPKGSFSTLEIQRTEQGDSAMYLCASSLPITTGPLSYNEQFFGPGTRLTVL.